Listed below are T cell receptor beta chains from one sample, sequenced in a study of identical twins. In TCRdb, the 5' RACE reads were re-called with MiXCR into one record per CDR3 protein. The repertoire holds 1.5 million to 2 million distinct CDR3 sequences, with 25% to 35% as singletons. Sequences were obtained from cord blood. The origin of the receptors is a newborn girl in good health. The CDR3 runs from the conserved cysteine through the conserved F or W. A D gene is named only where the DNA matches it firmly. Only some rows state a clone size, as once, few, many or a class for expanded clones.

cdr3_aa cdr3_nt j_call d_call v_call clone_size
CSAPNPEGANEKLFF TGCAGTGCTCCGAACCCGGAGGGGGCTAATGAAAAACTGTTTTTT TRBJ1-4 . TRBV20-1 few
CASSKPPGTHNQPQHF TGTGCCAGCAGCAAACCTCCCGGGACACACAATCAGCCCCAGCATTTT TRBJ1-5 . TRBV21-1 .
CAISSKTDRGSNNEQFF TGTGCCATCAGCTCTAAAACAGACAGGGGTTCGAACAATGAGCAGTTCTTC TRBJ2-1 TRBD1 TRBV10-3 few
CASRDRALGANVLTF TGTGCCAGCAGGGACAGGGCTCTCGGGGCCAACGTCCTGACTTTC TRBJ2-6 TRBD1 TRBV27 few
CASSRYSGLNEKLFF TGTGCCAGCAGCCGGTACAGCGGGTTGAATGAAAAACTGTTTTTT TRBJ1-4 . TRBV9 few
CASSSLWAAQAKNIQYF TGTGCCAGCAGTTCCCTCTGGGCTGCGCAGGCCAAAAACATTCAGTACTTC TRBJ2-4 . TRBV27 .
CAISESRVQYF TGTGCCATCAGTGAGTCGAGAGTGCAGTACTTC TRBJ2-5 . TRBV10-3 many
CASSQGTGVRTEAFF TGTGCCAGCAGCCAGGGCACAGGGGTAAGAACTGAAGCTTTCTTT TRBJ1-1 TRBD1 TRBV4-2 .
CASSEPQGYQETQYF TGTGCCAGCAGTGAACCACAGGGTTACCAAGAGACCCAGTACTTC TRBJ2-5 . TRBV25-1 once
CATSKLKISTDTQYF TGTGCCACCAGCAAGCTAAAGATTAGCACAGATACGCAGTATTTT TRBJ2-3 . TRBV15 few
CASSLVVLAQETQYF TGTGCCAGCAGCTTAGTGGTCTTAGCACAAGAGACCCAGTACTTC TRBJ2-5 . TRBV7-2 .
CASSLRPSDRVNTEAFF TGTGCCAGCAGCCTACGACCATCGGACAGGGTGAACACTGAAGCTTTCTTT TRBJ1-1 TRBD1 TRBV7-9 .
CASSLVGGGYNEQFF TGTGCCAGCAGCTTAGTAGGGGGGGGTTACAATGAGCAGTTCTTC TRBJ2-1 . TRBV7-2 many
CASRMTSGSEQYF TGTGCCAGCAGAATGACTAGCGGGAGCGAGCAGTACTTC TRBJ2-7 TRBD2 TRBV27 .
CASSDPGLAFTDTQYF TGCGCCAGCAGTGATCCGGGACTAGCCTTCACAGATACGCAGTATTTT TRBJ2-3 TRBD2 TRBV10-2 .
CSASLGGEPARAFF TGCAGTGCTAGTTTGGGAGGAGAGCCGGCGCGAGCTTTCTTT TRBJ1-1 . TRBV20-1 .
CSADRGSNQPQHF TGCAGTGCAGACAGGGGAAGCAATCAGCCCCAGCATTTT TRBJ1-5 TRBD1 TRBV20-1 .